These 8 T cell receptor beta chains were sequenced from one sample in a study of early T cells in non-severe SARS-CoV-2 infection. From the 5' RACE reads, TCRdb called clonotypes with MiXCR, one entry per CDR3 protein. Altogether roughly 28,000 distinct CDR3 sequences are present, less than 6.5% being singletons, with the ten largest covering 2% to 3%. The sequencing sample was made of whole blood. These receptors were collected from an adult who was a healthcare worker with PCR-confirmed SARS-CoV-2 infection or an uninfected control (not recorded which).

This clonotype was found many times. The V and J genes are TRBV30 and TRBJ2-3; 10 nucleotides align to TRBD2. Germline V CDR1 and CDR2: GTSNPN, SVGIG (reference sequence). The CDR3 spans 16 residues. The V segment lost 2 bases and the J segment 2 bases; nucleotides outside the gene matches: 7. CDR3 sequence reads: CAWSYSGLAVTDTQYF. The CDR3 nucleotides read TGTGCCTGGAGTTACTCCGGACTAGCGGTCACAGATACGCAGTATTTT.

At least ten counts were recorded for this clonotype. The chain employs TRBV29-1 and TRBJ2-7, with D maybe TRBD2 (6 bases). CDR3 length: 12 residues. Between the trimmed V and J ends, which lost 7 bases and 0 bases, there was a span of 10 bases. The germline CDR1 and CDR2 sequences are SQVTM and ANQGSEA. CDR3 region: CSARRGSYEQYF. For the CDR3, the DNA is TGCAGCGCCCGGAGGGGCTCCTACGAGCAGTACTTC.

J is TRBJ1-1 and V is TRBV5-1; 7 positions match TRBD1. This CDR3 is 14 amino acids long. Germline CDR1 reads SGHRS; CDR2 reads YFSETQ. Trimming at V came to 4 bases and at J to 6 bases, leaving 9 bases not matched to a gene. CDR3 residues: CASSSNRGSPEAFF. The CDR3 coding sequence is TGCGCCAGCAGCAGTAACAGGGGATCCCCTGAAGCTTTCTTT.

The CDR3 is CASSLGGGEANVLTF. The CDR3 DNA sequence: TGTGCCAGCAGCTTAGGGGGGGGCGAGGCCAACGTCCTGACTTTC. The V gene is TRBV7-9, the J gene TRBJ2-6; D possibly corresponds to TRBD2 (7 bases). V was pared by 1 base and J by 6 bases, with 10 bases between. This CDR3 has 15 amino acids. The germline V gene encodes CDR1 SEHNR and CDR2 FQNEAQ (reference sequence).

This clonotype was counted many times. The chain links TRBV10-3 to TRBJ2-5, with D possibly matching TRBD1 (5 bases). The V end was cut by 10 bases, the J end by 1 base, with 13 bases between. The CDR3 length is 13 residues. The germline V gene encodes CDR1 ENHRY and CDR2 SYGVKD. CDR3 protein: CATTSTAQETQYF. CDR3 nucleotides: TGTGCCACGACTTCGACAGCCCAAGAGACCCAGTACTTC.

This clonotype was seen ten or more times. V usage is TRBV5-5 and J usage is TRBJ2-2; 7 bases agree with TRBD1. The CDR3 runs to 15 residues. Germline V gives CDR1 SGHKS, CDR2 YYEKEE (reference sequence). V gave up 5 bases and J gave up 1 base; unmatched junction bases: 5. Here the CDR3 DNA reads TGTGCCAGCAGTCCGACAGGGATGAACACCGGGGAGCTGTTTTTT. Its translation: CASSPTGMNTGELFF.

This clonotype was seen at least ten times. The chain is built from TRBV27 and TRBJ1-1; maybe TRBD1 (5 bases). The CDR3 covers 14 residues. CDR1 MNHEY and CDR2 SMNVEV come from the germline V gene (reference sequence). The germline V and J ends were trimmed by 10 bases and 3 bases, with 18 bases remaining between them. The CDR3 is CATRRTGLHTEAFF. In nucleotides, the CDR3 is TGTGCCACCCGTCGGACGGGGCTACACACTGAAGCTTTCTTT.

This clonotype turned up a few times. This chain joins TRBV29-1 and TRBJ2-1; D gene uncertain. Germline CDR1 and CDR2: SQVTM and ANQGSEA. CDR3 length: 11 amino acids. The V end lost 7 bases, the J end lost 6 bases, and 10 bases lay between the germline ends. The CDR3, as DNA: TGCAGCGCCCAGGAACCCAATGAGCAGTTCTTC. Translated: CSAQEPNEQFF.